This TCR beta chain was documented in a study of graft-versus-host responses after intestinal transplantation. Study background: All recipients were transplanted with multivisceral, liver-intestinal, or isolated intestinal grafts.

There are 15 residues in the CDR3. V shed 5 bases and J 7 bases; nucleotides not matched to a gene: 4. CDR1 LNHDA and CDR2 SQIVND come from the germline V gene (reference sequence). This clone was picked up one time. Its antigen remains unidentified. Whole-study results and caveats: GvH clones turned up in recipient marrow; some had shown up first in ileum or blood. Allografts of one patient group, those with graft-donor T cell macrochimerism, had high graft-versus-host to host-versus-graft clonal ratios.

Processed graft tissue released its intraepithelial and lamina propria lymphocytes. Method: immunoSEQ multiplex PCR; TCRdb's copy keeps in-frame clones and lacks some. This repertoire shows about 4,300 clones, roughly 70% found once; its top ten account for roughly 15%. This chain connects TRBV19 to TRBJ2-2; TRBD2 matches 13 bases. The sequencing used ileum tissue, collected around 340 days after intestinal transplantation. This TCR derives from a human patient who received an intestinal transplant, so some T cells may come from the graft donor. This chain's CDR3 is CASSRGLAGNGELFF. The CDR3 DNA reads TGTGCCAGTAGTCGGGGACTAGCGGGAAACGGGGAGCTGTTTTTT.